This passage covers 30 T cell receptor beta chains from one sample sequenced in a study of CD8 T cells in ankylosing spondylitis (dated by TCRdb to the late 2010s). What the authors observed across the whole study: Blood from ankylosing spondylitis patients appeared to be characterized by a TCR beta motif made up of 8 or 9 highly homologous amino acid variants.

These TCRs are of unknown antigen specificity. Receptor libraries were prepared by 5' RACE. The sequencer listed for this sample is Illumina HiSeq 2500. Starting from the raw public reads, TCRdb applied fastp trimming at Q25, assembled clones with MiXCR and retained in-frame beta chains. Entries that share a CDR3 protein sequence are merged under the most common genes and DNA. Recorded for this sample are about 800,000 distinct CDR3 sequences; about 11% of them occurred a single time. Clones ranked in the top ten supply 0.51% of the sample. Sequencing was performed on blood, either unsorted or a sorted T cell fraction (not recorded which). These receptors were collected from a male donor with ankylosing spondylitis.

This chain links TRBV6-2 or TRBV6-3 with TRBJ1-1; D unresolved. The ends were cut back, 0 bases at V and 5 bases at J, with 19 bases in the middle. There are 17 residues in the CDR3. Germline values: CDR1 MNHEY, CDR2 SVGEGT. This chain's CDR3 is CASSYSISMMGRTEAFF. The CDR3 nucleotides are TGTGCCAGCAGTTACTCCATATCGATGATGGGGAGAACTGAAGCTTTCTTT.

This clonotype was recorded a few times. The chain employs TRBV19 and TRBJ1-1; D may be TRBD1 (5 bases). CDR1 LNHDA and CDR2 SQIVND come from the germline V gene (reference sequence). The CDR3 loop spans 15 amino acids. The V end lost 3 bases, the J end lost 1 base, and 12 bases lay between the germline ends. This CDR3 is CASSMRERGNTEAFF. CDR3 coding DNA: TGTGCCAGTAGTATGAGGGAGAGGGGGAACACTGAAGCTTTCTTT.

J is TRBJ2-7 and V is TRBV5-1; 8 bases fit TRBD2. The V and J ends lost 2 bases and 2 bases, in that order; junction bases with no gene match: 3. Germline CDR1 and CDR2: SGHRS and YFSETQ. The CDR3 is 14 residues long. The CDR3 sequence is CASSFLGLAYEQYF. Here the CDR3 DNA reads TGCGCCAGCAGCTTCCTGGGACTAGCCTACGAGCAGTACTTC.

This clonotype was observed a few times. This chain links TRBV28 with TRBJ1-1, with D maybe TRBD1 (5 bases). V was shortened by 3 bases and J by 5 bases, with 10 bases between the two germline ends. CDR3 length: 13 residues. The germline V gene encodes CDR1 MDHEN and CDR2 SYDVKM. The DNA for the CDR3 is TGTGCCAGCAGTTTCTCAGGGATGACTGAAGCTTTCTTT. Its protein is CASSFSGMTEAFF.

This clonotype came up many times. CDR3 sequence (DNA): TGCAGTGCCCCGGACCGATACTATGGCTACACCTTC. Encoded protein: CSAPDRYYGYTF. The V gene is TRBV20-1, the J gene TRBJ1-2; the D is unclear. The CDR3 has 12 residues. V was clipped by 6 bases and J by 3 bases, with 11 bases between them. The germline CDR1 and CDR2 sequences are DFQATT and SNEGSKA (reference sequence).

This clonotype was detected only a few times. The chain combines TRBV6-5 with TRBJ2-3; D remains ambiguous. Germline CDR1 reads MNHEY; CDR2 reads SVGAGI. Trimming cost V 3 bases and J 0 bases, with 22 bases left between them. The CDR3 sequence is 19 residues long. The CDR3 loop is CASSYPQDSPAGSTDTQYF. The CDR3, as DNA: TGTGCCAGCAGTTATCCCCAGGATAGCCCCGCAGGCAGCACAGATACGCAGTATTTT.

This clonotype was seen many times. The rearrangement uses TRBV20-1 and TRBJ2-7; no firm D call. This CDR3 comprises 14 residues. V gave up 6 bases and J gave up 2 bases, with 17 bases separating them. Germline values: CDR1 DFQATT, CDR2 SNEGSKA (reference sequence). The CDR3 here is CSAQSGRYPYEQYF. CDR3 coding DNA: TGCAGTGCCCAATCTGGACGGTACCCCTACGAGCAGTACTTC.

The chain uses TRBV5-1 and TRBJ2-1; 7 positions match TRBD2. The CDR3 spans 16 residues. J was trimmed by 0 bases and V by 4 bases; bases with no gene match: 7. Per germline, CDR1 SGHRS and CDR2 YFSETQ. CDR3 amino acids: CASSPGGGPSYNEQFF. As DNA, the CDR3 is TGCGCCAGCAGCCCTGGCGGGGGTCCCTCCTACAATGAGCAGTTCTTC.

This clonotype was counted a few times. This rearrangement joins TRBV20-1 to TRBJ2-2; D is uncertain. This CDR3 has 15 residues. Germline CDR1 DFQATT, CDR2 SNEGSKA (reference sequence). Deletions cut 6 bases from V and 2 bases from J, with 16 bases between. In DNA, the CDR3 is TGCAGTGCCCGAAACTCGCAAGGAAACACCGGGGAGCTGTTTTTT. Protein: CSARNSQGNTGELFF.

Here the CDR3 reads CASRTPVRGNTEAFF. The CDR3 coding sequence is TGTGCCAGCAGGACCCCAGTTCGGGGGAACACTGAAGCTTTCTTT. The chain recombines TRBV27 with TRBJ1-1; D ambiguous. Germline CDR1 reads MNHEY; CDR2 reads SMNVEV (reference sequence). The CDR3 length is 15 residues. Trimming took 6 bases from V and 1 from J, leaving 15 bases between them.

There are a few counts of this clonotype. The rearrangement uses TRBV18 and TRBJ2-5, with TRBD1 matching over 8 bases. Germline CDR1 KGHSH, CDR2 LQKENI. CDR3 length: 18 amino acids. The V and J ends lost 1 base and 1 base, in that order; junction bases with no gene match: 11. This CDR3 is CASSPLGQGRTLQETQYF. CDR3 coding DNA: TGTGCCAGCTCACCACTAGGACAGGGCCGAACCCTCCAAGAGACCCAGTACTTC. Looking up the rest from reference TRBV18 and TRBJ2-5 gives the full variable domain: NAGVMQNPRHLVRRRGQEARLRCSPMKGHSHVYWYRQLPEEGLKFMVYLQKENIIDESGMPKERFSAEFPKEGPSILRIQQVVRGDSAAYFCASSPLGQGRTLQETQYFGPGTRLLVL.

This clonotype was seen a single time. CDR3 region: CASSENINTQYF. The CDR3 DNA is TGTGCCAGCAGTGAAAATATAAATACGCAGTATTTT. The rearrangement uses TRBV6-1 and TRBJ2-3, with D unresolved. Trimming pared 2 bases from V and 7 bases from J, leaving 7 bases between. Germline lookup yields CDR1 MNHNS and CDR2 SASEGT. This CDR3 comprises 12 residues.

This clonotype occurred many times. V and J are TRBV5-1 and TRBJ2-1; the D gene is possibly TRBD2 (5 bases). V was cut by 1 base and J by 12 bases, with 8 bases left in between. Germline values: CDR1 SGHRS, CDR2 YFSETQ. The CDR3 loop spans 11 amino acids. CDR3 loop: CASSLRGRQFF. The CDR3, as DNA: TGCGCCAGCAGCTTGCGGGGTCGGCAGTTCTTC.

Only a few counts were recorded for this clonotype. The rearrangement uses TRBV11-2 and TRBJ2-7; D perhaps matches TRBD2 (6 bases). Trimming took 5 bases from V and 6 from J, leaving 20 bases between them. The CDR3 contains 15 residues. CDR1 is SGHAT and CDR2 is FQNNGV in the germline V gene. CDR3 DNA: TGTGCCAGCAGCACCCCTAAAATCGGTAGCGGCGAGCAGTACTTC. This translates into CASSTPKIGSGEQYF.

The chain couples TRBV11-3 to TRBJ2-3, with 10 positions matching TRBD2. The V segment lost 1 base and the J segment 7 bases; nucleotides outside the gene matches: 8. The CDR3 is 16 amino acids. Looked up from germline, CDR1 is SGHNT and CDR2 is YENEEA. The CDR3 DNA follows: TGTGCCAGCAGCTTAGGGCCGGGACTAGCGTATCATACGCAGTATTTT. Translating gives CASSLGPGLAYHTQYF.

This clonotype was recorded a few times. The J gene is TRBJ2-7, the V gene TRBV3-1; no definite D call. CDR1 and CDR2 from the germline V gene are LGHDT and YNNKEL (reference sequence). V lost 4 bases to trimming and J lost 6 bases, with 16 bases between them. CDR3 length: 14 amino acids. DNA of the CDR3: TGTGCCAGCAGCCCCGGGCAGTCCCACGGCGAGCAGTACTTC. Translation gives CASSPGQSHGEQYF.

This clonotype has more than one count but fewer than ten. This sequence joins TRBV12-3 or TRBV12-4 and TRBJ2-1; TRBD1 aligns across 9 bases. The CDR3 spans 17 residues. Trimming at V came to 7 bases and at J to 10 bases, leaving 20 bases not matched to a gene. CDR3 nucleotides: TGTGCCAGCACTACCACCGTTGGACAGGGGTGGCGGATGGAGCAGTTCTTC. Protein: CASTTTVGQGWRMEQFF.

This clonotype was picked up a small number of times. The chain joins TRBV18 to TRBJ2-7; D remains ambiguous. The V end lost 3 bases, the J end lost 0 bases, and 9 bases lay between the germline ends. The germline V gene encodes CDR1 KGHSH and CDR2 LQKENI. This CDR3 contains 14 residues. DNA for the CDR3: TGTGCCAGCTCACCCTACACGAGCTCCTACGAGCAGTACTTC. This gives the protein CASSPYTSSYEQYF.

This clonotype was picked up many times. The rearrangement uses TRBV12-3 or TRBV12-4 and TRBJ2-2; D is unclear. The CDR3 contains 12 residues. V lost 6 bases and J 1 base, leaving 3 bases between the germline ends. The CDR3 DNA is TGTGCCAGCAGGGAGAACACCGGGGAGCTGTTTTTT. Protein: CASRENTGELFF.

This clonotype was seen more than once but under ten times. This chain connects TRBV14 to TRBJ2-3, with a tentative D call TRBD2 (6 bases). V was clipped by 5 bases and J by 6 bases, with 21 bases between them. The CDR3 is made up of 16 amino acids. CDR1 SGHDN and CDR2 FVKESK come from the germline V gene. CDR3 protein: CASSTNRGFGMDTQYF. CDR3 nucleotides: TGTGCCAGCAGCACCAATCGGGGGTTCGGGATGGATACGCAGTATTTT. Full variable domain (missing parts from reference TRBV14 and TRBJ2-3): EAGVTQFPSHSVIEKGQTVTLRCDPISGHDNLYWYRRVMGKEIKFLLHFVKESKQDESGMPNNRFLAERTGGTYSTLKVQPAELEDSGVYFCASSTNRGFGMDTQYFGPGTRLTVL.

The V gene is TRBV7-3, the J gene TRBJ2-2; 8 bases are a match to TRBD1. V was clipped by 0 bases and J by 4 bases; unmatched bases: 7. Germline CDR1 is SGHTA and CDR2 is FQGTGA. This CDR3 has 17 amino acids. CDR3 bases: TGTGCCAGCAGCTTAACGTCGCAACAGGGGGGCACCGGGGAGCTGTTTTTT. This encodes CASSLTSQQGGTGELFF.

This clonotype came up many times. The gene calls are TRBV20-1 and TRBJ2-1; D could derive from TRBD1 or TRBD2 (5 bases each). From germline, CDR1 is DFQATT and CDR2 SNEGSKA (reference sequence). This CDR3 is built from 13 residues. The V end lost 5 bases, the J end lost 3 bases, and 11 bases lay between the germline ends. CDR3 sequence reads: CSAVMGVYNEQFF. The CDR3 DNA is TGCAGTGCTGTAATGGGGGTCTACAATGAGCAGTTCTTC.

This clonotype has a count of ten or more. J is TRBJ2-7 and V is TRBV5-1; maybe TRBD2 (5 bases). The CDR3 is 13 residues long. Trimming pared 0 bases from V and 4 bases from J, leaving 8 bases between. Germline loops: CDR1 SGHRS, CDR2 YFSETQ. The CDR3 coding sequence is TGCGCCAGCAGCTTGGCCCAGCGGTACGAGCAGTACTTC. Amino acids: CASSLAQRYEQYF.

In this sample, this clonotype turned up many times. The gene calls are TRBV12-3 or TRBV12-4 and TRBJ2-5, with 8 positions matching TRBD1. This CDR3 comprises 13 residues. V lost 3 bases, J lost 5 bases, and 2 bases stayed unmatched. CDR3 DNA sequence: TGTGCCAGCAGTTTTAACAGGGGGGAGACCCAGTACTTC. Residues: CASSFNRGETQYF.

The chain recombines TRBV28 with TRBJ2-7; weak D call: TRBD2 (6 bases). V lost 8 bases, J lost 0 bases, and 14 bases lay in between. This CDR3 is built from 14 residues. Germline V gene lookup returns CDR1 MDHEN and CDR2 SYDVKM. The CDR3 sequence is CASRVGGVSYEQYF. The DNA for the CDR3 is TGTGCCAGCCGAGTAGGAGGGGTCTCCTACGAGCAGTACTTC.

This clonotype was seen ten or more times. The genes are TRBV5-1 and TRBJ2-7; D gene unclear. Germline-derived CDR1 and CDR2 are SGHRS and YFSETQ. The V gene lost 0 bases and the J gene lost 5 bases, with 18 bases spanning the gap. There are 16 residues in the CDR3. CDR3 sequence: CASSLAEDSTPHEQYF. The CDR3 DNA reads as TGCGCCAGCAGCTTGGCTGAAGACTCAACCCCCCACGAGCAGTACTTC.

This clonotype was recorded a few times. The chain combines TRBV6-1 with TRBJ2-1; 7 nucleotides match TRBD2. Germline V lookup: CDR1 MNHNS, CDR2 SASEGT. V lost 6 bases and J lost 8; bases outside the gene matches: 13. This CDR3 has 15 amino acids. The chain's CDR3 is CASRTMAGVIDEQFF. CDR3 bases: TGTGCCAGCAGAACAATGGCGGGAGTGATCGATGAGCAGTTCTTC.

J is TRBJ1-5 and V is TRBV20-1; D not resolved. CDR1 DFQATT and CDR2 SNEGSKA come from the germline V gene (reference sequence). CDR3 length equals 15 residues. V lost 1 base to trimming and J lost 6 bases, with 16 bases between them. Here the CDR3 DNA reads TGCAGTGCTAGAGCCACGGGTAGGCTCGGTCAGCCCCAGCATTTT. It yields the protein CSARATGRLGQPQHF.

This rearrangement joins TRBV10-3 to TRBJ2-7; no firm D call. Germline CDR1 reads ENHRY; CDR2 reads SYGVKD. The CDR3 covers 13 residues. The ends were cut back, 5 bases at V and 0 bases at J, with 8 bases in the middle. The CDR3: CAISNDGSYEQYF. The CDR3 bases are TGTGCCATCAGTAACGACGGCTCCTACGAGCAGTACTTC.

The chain recombines TRBV28 with TRBJ2-3; possible D gene TRBD2, 6 bases. Germline V gene data show CDR1 as MDHEN and CDR2 as SYDVKM. V was trimmed by 6 bases and J by 2 bases, leaving 15 bases between them. This CDR3 has 15 amino acids. CDR3 sequence reads: CASSGASVYTDTQYF. DNA of the CDR3: TGTGCCAGCAGCGGGGCTAGCGTATACACAGATACGCAGTATTTT.